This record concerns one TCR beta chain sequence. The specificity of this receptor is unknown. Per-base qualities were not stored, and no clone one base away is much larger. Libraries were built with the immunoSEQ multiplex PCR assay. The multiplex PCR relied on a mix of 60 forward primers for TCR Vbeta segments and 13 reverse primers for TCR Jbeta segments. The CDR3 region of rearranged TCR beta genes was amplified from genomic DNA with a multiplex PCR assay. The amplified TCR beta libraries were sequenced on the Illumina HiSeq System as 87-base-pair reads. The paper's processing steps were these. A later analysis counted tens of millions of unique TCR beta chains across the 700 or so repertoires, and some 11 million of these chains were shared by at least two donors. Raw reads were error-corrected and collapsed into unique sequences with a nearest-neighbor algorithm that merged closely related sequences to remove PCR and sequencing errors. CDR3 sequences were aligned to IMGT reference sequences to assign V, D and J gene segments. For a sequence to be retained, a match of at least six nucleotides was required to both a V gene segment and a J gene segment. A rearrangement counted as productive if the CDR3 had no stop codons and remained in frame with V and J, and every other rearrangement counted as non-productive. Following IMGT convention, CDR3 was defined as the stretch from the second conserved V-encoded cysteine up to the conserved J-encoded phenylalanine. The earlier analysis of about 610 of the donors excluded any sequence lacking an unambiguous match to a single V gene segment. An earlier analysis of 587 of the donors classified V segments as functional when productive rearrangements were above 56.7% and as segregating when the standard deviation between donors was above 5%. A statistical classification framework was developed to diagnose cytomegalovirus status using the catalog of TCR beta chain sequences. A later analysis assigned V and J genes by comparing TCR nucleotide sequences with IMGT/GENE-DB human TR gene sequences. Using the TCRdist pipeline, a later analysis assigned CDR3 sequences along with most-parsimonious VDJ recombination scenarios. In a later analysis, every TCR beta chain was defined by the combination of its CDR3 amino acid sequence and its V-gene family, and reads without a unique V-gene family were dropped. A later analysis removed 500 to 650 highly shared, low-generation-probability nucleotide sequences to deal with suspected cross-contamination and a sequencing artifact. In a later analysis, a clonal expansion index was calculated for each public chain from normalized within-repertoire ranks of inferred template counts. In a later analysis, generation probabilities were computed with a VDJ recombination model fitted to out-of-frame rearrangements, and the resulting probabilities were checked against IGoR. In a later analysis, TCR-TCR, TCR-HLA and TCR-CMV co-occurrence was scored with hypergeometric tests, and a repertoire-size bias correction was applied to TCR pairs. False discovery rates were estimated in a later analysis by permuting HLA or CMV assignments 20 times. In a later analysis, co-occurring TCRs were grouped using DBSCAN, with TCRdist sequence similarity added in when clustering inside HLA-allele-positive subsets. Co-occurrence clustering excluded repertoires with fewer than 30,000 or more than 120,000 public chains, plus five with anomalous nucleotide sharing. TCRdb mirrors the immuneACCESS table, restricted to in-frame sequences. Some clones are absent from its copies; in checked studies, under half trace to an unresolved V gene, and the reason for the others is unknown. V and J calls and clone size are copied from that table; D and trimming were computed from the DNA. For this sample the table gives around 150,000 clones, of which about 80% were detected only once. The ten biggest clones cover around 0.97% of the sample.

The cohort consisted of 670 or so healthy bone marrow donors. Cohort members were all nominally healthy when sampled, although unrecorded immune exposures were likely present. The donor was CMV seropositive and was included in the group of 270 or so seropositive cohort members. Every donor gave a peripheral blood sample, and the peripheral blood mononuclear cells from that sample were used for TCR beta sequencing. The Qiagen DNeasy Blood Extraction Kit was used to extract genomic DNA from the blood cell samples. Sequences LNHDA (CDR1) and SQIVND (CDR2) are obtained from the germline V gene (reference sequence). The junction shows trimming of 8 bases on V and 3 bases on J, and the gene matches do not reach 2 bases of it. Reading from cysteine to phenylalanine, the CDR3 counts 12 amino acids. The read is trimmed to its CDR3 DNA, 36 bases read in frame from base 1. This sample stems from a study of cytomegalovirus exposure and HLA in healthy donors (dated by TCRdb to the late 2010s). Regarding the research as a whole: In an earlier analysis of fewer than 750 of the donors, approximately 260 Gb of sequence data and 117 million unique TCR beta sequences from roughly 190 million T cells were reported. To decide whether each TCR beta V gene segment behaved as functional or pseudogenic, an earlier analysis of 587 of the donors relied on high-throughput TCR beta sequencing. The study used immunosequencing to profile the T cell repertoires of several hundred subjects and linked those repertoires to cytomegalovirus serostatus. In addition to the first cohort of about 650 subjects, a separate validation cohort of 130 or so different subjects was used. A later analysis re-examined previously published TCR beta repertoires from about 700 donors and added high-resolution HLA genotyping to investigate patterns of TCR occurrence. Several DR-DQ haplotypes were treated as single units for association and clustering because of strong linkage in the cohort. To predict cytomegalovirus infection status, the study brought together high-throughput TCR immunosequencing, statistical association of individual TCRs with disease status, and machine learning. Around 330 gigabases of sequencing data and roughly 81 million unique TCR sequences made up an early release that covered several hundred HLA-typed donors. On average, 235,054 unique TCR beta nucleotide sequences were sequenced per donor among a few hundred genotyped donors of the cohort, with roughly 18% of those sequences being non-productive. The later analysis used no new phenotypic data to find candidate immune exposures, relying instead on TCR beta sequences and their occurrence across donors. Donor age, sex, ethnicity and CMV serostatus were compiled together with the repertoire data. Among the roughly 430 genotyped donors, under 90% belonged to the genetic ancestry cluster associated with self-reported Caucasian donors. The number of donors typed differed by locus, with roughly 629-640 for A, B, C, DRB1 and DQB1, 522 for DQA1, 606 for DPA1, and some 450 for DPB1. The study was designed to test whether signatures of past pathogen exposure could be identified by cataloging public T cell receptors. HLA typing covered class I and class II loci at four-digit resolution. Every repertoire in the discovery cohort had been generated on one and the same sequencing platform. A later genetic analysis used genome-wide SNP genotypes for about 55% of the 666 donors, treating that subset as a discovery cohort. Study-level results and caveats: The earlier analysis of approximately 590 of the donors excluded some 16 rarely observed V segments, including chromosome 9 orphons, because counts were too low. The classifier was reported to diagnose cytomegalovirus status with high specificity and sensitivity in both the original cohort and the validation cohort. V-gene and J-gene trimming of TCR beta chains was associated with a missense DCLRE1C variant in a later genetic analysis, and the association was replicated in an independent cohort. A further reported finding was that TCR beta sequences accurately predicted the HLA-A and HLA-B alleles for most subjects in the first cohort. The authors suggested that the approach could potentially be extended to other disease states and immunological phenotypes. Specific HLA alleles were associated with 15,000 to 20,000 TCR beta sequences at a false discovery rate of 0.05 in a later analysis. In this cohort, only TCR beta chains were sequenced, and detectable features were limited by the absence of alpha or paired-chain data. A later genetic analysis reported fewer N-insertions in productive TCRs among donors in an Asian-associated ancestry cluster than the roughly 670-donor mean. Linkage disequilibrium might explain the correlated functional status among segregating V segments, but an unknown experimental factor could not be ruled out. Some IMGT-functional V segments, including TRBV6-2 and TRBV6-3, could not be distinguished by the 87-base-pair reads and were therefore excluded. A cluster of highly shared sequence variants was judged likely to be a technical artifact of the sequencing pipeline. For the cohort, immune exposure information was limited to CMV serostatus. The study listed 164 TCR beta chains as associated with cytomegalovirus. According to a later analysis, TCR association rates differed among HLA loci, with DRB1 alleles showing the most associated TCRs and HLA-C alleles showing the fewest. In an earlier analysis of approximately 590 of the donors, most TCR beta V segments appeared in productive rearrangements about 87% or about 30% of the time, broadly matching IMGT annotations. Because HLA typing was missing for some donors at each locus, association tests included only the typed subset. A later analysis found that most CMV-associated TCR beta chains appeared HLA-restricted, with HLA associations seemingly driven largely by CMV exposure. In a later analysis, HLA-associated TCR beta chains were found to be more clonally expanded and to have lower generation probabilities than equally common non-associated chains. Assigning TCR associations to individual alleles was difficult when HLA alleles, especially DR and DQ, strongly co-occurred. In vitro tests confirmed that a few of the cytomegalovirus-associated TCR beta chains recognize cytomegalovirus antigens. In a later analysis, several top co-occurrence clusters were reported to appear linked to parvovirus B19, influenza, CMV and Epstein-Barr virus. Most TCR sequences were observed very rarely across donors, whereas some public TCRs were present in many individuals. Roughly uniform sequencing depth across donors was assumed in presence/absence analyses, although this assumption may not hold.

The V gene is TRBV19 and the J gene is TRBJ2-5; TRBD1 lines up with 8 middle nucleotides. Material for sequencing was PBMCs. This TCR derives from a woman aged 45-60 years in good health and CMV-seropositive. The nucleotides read TGTGCCAGTGGGACAGGCAAAGAGACCCAGTACTTC. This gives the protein CASGTGKETQYF.